The text below deals with one T cell receptor (beta chain). The sample comes from a study of PD-L1 blockade in urothelial cancer. TCRdb keeps only in-frame clones here, not all; method: immunoSEQ multiplex PCR. The sample lists 100,000 or so clones; under 85% were seen once. This clonotype originated in a man in his fifties or sixties with urothelial cancer. Sequencing was performed on PBMCs, taken around atezolizumab (anti-PD-L1) treatment.

The CDR3 loop reads CASRTGTSGYEQYF. The CDR3 nucleotides read TGTGCCAGCAGGACCGGGACTAGCGGCTACGAGCAGTACTTC. The chain couples TRBV6-5 to TRBJ2-7, with 11 bases matching TRBD2. Germline lookup yields CDR1 MNHEY and CDR2 SVGAGI. V was clipped by 6 bases and J by 3 bases; unmatched bases: 4. This CDR3 spans 14 amino acids.